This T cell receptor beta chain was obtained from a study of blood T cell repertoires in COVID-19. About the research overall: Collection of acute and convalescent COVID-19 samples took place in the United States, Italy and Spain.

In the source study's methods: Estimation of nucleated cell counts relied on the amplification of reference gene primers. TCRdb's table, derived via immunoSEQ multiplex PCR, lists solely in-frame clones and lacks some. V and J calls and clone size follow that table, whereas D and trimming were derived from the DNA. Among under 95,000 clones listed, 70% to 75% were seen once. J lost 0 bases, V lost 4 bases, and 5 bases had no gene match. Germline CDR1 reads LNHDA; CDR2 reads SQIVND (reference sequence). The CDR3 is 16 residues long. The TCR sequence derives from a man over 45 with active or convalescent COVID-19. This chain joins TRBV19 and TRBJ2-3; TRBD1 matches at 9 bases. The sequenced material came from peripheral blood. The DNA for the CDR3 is TGTGCCAGTAGTACGACAGGGGGGGGGAGCACAGATACGCAGTATTTT. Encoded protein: CASSTTGGGSTDTQYF.